Each of the 17 T cell receptor beta chains below was sequenced from the same sample in a study of blood T cell repertoires in COVID-19. TCRdb's table, derived via immunoSEQ multiplex PCR, lists solely in-frame clones and lacks some. The sample includes 140,000 or so clones, 87% of them seen just once. The sequenced sample was peripheral blood. These receptors originate from a man aged 50 to 60 who had recovered from COVID-19.

This chain uses TRBV7-2 with TRBJ2-7, with a tentative D call TRBD2 (5 bases). The germline gives CDR1 SGHTA, CDR2 FQGNSA. V lost 1 base and J lost 0, with 13 bases in between. The CDR3 has 16 amino acids. In DNA form, the CDR3 reads TGTGCCAGCAGCTTAGGGCTAGCCGAACGCTCCTACGAGCAGTACTTC. It specifies CASSLGLAERSYEQYF.

This clone has a single count. The rearrangement uses TRBV7-2 and TRBJ1-6; D possibly corresponds to TRBD1 (6 bases). This CDR3 is 18 amino acids long. V gave up 1 base and J gave up 5 bases, with 18 bases separating them. Germline CDR1 SGHTA, CDR2 FQGNSA. DNA of the CDR3: TGTGCCAGCAGCTTAGAAGGACAGATCGGGAAACATAATTCACCCCTCCACTTT. It specifies CASSLEGQIGKHNSPLHF.

This clone came up a few times. J is TRBJ1-1 and V is TRBV18; a weak D match, TRBD1 (6 bases). Germline V CDR1 and CDR2: KGHSH, LQKENI. The CDR3 extends over 14 amino acids. The V end was cut by 5 bases, the J end by 2 bases, with 12 bases between. CDR3 protein: CASSADRINTEAFF. CDR3 coding DNA: TGTGCCAGCTCAGCAGACAGGATAAACACTGAAGCTTTCTTT. The full variable domain, in which reference TRBV18 and TRBJ1-1 provide the parts outside the CDR3, is NAGVMQNPRHLVRRRGQEARLRCSPMKGHSHVYWYRQLPEEGLKFMVYLQKENIIDESGMPKERFSAEFPKEGPSILRIQQVVRGDSAAYFCASSADRINTEAFFGQGTRLTVV.

The V call is TRBV6-5, the J call TRBJ1-2; no reliable D call. Germline assignment: CDR1 MNHEY and CDR2 SVGAGI. V dropped 7 bases and J dropped 4 bases, with 7 bases sitting between them. The CDR3 length is 11 residues. CDR3 region: CASTTLYGYTF. In DNA form, the CDR3 reads TGTGCCAGCACGACACTCTATGGCTACACCTTC.

This chain joins TRBV13 and TRBJ2-2; tentative D call: TRBD1 (6 bases). Germline assignment: CDR1 PRHDT and CDR2 FYEKMQ (reference sequence). V was shortened by 2 bases and J by 1 base, with 8 bases between the two germline ends. The CDR3 sequence is 15 residues long. In DNA form, the CDR3 reads TGTGCCAGCAGCTTACAGGGGAAGAACACCGGGGAGCTGTTTTTT. Protein sequence: CASSLQGKNTGELFF.

The chain links TRBV12-3 or TRBV12-4 to TRBJ1-5; D remains ambiguous. V was shortened by 0 bases and J by 7 bases, with 4 bases between the two germline ends. The CDR3 runs to 12 residues. CDR3 residues: CASSLASQPQHF. DNA for the CDR3: TGTGCCAGCAGTTTAGCCTCGCAGCCCCAGCATTTT.

The gene calls are TRBV30 and TRBJ1-2; possible D gene TRBD1, 6 bases. The CDR3 loop spans 11 amino acids. Germline CDR1 and CDR2: GTSNPN and SVGIG (reference sequence). Trimming pared 2 bases from V and 10 bases from J, leaving 11 bases between. The CDR3 region has the DNA TGTGCCTGGAGTAGGGGACATGACTACACCTTC. Translation gives CAWSRGHDYTF.

V and J are TRBV7-2 and TRBJ2-2; D might be TRBD2 (5 bases). Germline assignment: CDR1 SGHTA and CDR2 FQGNSA. This CDR3 contains 16 residues. V was shortened by 1 base and J by 3 bases, with 12 bases between the two germline ends. The DNA of the CDR3 is TGTGCCAGCAGCTTAGACGGGGTTACGGACACCGGGGAGCTGTTTTTT. Protein product: CASSLDGVTDTGELFF.

The genes are TRBV4-3 and TRBJ2-3; D may be TRBD2 (5 bases). Trimming stripped 1 base from V and 2 bases from J, with 13 bases between. This CDR3 contains 16 residues. Germline loops: CDR1 LGHNA, CDR2 YSLEER. The CDR3 sequence: CASSQAEGGFTDTQYF. CDR3 nucleotides: TGCGCCAGCAGCCAAGCGGAAGGCGGGTTCACAGATACGCAGTATTTT.

The V call is TRBV19, the J call TRBJ1-2, with 8 positions matching TRBD1. The germline V gene encodes CDR1 LNHDA and CDR2 SQIVND (reference sequence). V was pared by 5 bases and J by 4 bases, with 9 bases of the junction left unmatched. The CDR3 has 15 amino acids. The CDR3 sequence: CASSAYRGRGYGYTF. Written as DNA, the CDR3 is TGTGCCAGTAGTGCGTACAGGGGGAGAGGCTATGGCTACACCTTC. Complete variable domain (other parts from reference TRBV19 and TRBJ1-2): DGGITQSPKYLFRKEGQNVTLSCEQNLNHDAMYWYRQDPGQGLRLIYYSQIVNDFQKGDIAEGYSVSREKKESFPLTVTSAQKNPTAFYLCASSAYRGRGYGYTFGSGTRLTVV.

This clone occurred a few times. The chain uses TRBV10-3 and TRBJ2-2; no clear D gene. V was shortened by 6 bases and J by 3 bases, with 17 bases between the two germline ends. The CDR3 runs to 16 residues. Looked up from germline, CDR1 is ENHRY and CDR2 is SYGVKD. CDR3 bases: TGTGCCATCAGACCGGCCTCGAGCACAGACACCGGGGAGCTGTTTTTT. Its protein is CAIRPASSTDTGELFF.

This sequence joins TRBV19 and TRBJ1-3, with D perhaps matching TRBD1 (5 bases). V was pared by 8 bases and J by 4 bases, with 15 bases between. CDR1 and CDR2 from the germline V gene are LNHDA and SQIVND (reference sequence). The CDR3 extends over 14 amino acids. CDR3 bases: TGTGCCAGTGACAGCGTCGGAGAAGGAAACACCATATATTTT. This sequence encodes CASDSVGEGNTIYF.

The J gene is TRBJ1-2, the V gene TRBV11-2; D uncertain. This CDR3 region has 16 residues. CDR1 is SGHAT, CDR2 FQNNGV, per germline. V was trimmed by 5 bases and J by 4 bases, leaving 20 bases between them. CDR3 sequence: CASSPIIGQATYGYTF. In DNA, the CDR3 is TGTGCCAGCAGCCCTATAATTGGGCAGGCGACCTATGGCTACACCTTC. Full variable domain (missing parts from reference TRBV11-2 and TRBJ1-2): EAGVAQSPRYKIIEKRQSVAFWCNPISGHATLYWYQQILGQGPKLLIQFQNNGVVDDSQLPKDRFSAERLKGVDSTLKIQPAKLEDSAVYLCASSPIIGQATYGYTFGSGTRLTVV.

The rearrangement joins TRBV5-4 to TRBJ2-5; 7 bases are a match to TRBD2. This CDR3 region has 17 residues. The V gene end was trimmed by 0 bases and the J gene end by 5 bases; junction bases not matched to a gene: 13. Per the germline V gene, CDR1 is SGHNT and CDR2 is YYREEE (reference sequence). Written as DNA, the CDR3 is TGTGCCAGCAGCTTGGTCAAAACTAGCGATACCGTTGAGACCCAGTACTTC. Translating gives CASSLVKTSDTVETQYF.

The chain has TRBV7-2 and TRBJ2-2; D may be TRBD2 (6 bases). Trimming cost V 5 bases and J 6 bases, with 16 bases left between them. Germline V gives CDR1 SGHTA, CDR2 FQGNSA. The CDR3 runs 15 residues. The CDR3 sequence is CASSRERTDAGELFF. The CDR3, as DNA: TGTGCCAGCAGCCGGGAGAGGACCGATGCCGGGGAGCTGTTTTTT.

This chain joins TRBV19 and TRBJ1-2; 11 bases are shared with TRBD1. This CDR3 region has 15 residues. CDR1 and CDR2 (germline): LNHDA, SQIVND (reference sequence). J gave up 6 bases and V 5 bases, and 8 bases lay outside the gene matches. The CDR3 sequence: CASSARTGGADGYTF. The CDR3 DNA follows: TGTGCCAGTAGTGCTCGGACAGGGGGCGCGGATGGCTACACCTTC.

This chain connects TRBV24-1 to TRBJ1-2; D is ambiguous. Looked up from germline, CDR1 is KGHDR and CDR2 is SFDVKD. This CDR3 spans 12 amino acids. V lost 4 bases and J lost 2, with 4 bases in between. CDR3 residues: CATSEGNYGYTF. CDR3 bases: TGTGCCACCAGTGAGGGCAACTATGGCTACACCTTC.